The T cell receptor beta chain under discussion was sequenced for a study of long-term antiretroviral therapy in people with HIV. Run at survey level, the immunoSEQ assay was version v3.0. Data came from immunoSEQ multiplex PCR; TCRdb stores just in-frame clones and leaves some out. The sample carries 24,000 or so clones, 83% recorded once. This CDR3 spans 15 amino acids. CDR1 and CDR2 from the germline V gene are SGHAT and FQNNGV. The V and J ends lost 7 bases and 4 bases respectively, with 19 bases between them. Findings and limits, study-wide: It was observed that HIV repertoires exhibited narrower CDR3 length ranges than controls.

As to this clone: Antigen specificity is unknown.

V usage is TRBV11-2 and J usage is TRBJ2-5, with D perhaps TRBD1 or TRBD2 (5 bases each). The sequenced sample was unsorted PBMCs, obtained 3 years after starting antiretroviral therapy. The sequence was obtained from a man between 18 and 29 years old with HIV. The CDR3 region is CASTRASLGRETQYF. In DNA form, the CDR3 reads TGTGCCAGCACCCGAGCCAGTCTGGGACGAGAGACCCAGTACTTC. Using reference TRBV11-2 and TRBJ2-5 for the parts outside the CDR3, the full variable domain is EAGVAQSPRYKIIEKRQSVAFWCNPISGHATLYWYQQILGQGPKLLIQFQNNGVVDDSQLPKDRFSAERLKGVDSTLKIQPAKLEDSAVYLCASTRASLGRETQYFGPGTRLLVL.